This entry lists 10 T cell receptor beta chains sequenced from one sample in a study of cytomegalovirus exposure and HLA in healthy donors. The table came from immunoSEQ multiplex PCR; TCRdb's copy has only in-frame clones and leaves some out. Counted here are some 200,000 clones, around nine tenths occurring once; the ten biggest clones make up more than 1%. Sequencing was done on a sample of PBMCs. The receptors here all came from a woman under 30 in good health and CMV-seronegative.

This rearrangement joins TRBV10-2 to TRBJ2-7; 10 bases line up with TRBD2. Per germline, CDR1 WSHSY and CDR2 SAAADI. The V and J ends lost 4 bases and 7 bases, in that order; junction bases with no gene match: 4. This CDR3 spans 13 amino acids. CDR3 DNA: TGCGCCAGCAGTGGGGGACTAGCGACAGAGCAGTACTTC. Its translation is CASSGGLATEQYF.

The chain is built from TRBV5-6 and TRBJ2-1; D possibly corresponds to TRBD2 (5 bases). Germline V CDR1 and CDR2: SGHDT, YYEEEE. The CDR3 runs to 15 residues. V was cut by 2 bases and J by 0 bases, with 9 bases left in between. In DNA form, the CDR3 reads TGTGCCAGCAGCTTTCTTGGGAGCTCCTACAATGAGCAGTTCTTC. Protein product: CASSFLGSSYNEQFF.

This chain links TRBV16 with TRBJ1-5, with 9 nucleotides matching TRBD1. The trim removed 0 bases at V and 5 bases at J, leaving 5 bases unmatched. This CDR3 spans 16 amino acids. Germline lookup yields CDR1 KGHSY and CDR2 FQNENV. The DNA of the CDR3 is TGTGCCAGCAGCCAATCGGGACAGGGTGGATATCAGCCCCAGCATTTT. Translated: CASSQSGQGGYQPQHF. The full variable domain, in which reference TRBV16 and TRBJ1-5 provide the parts outside the CDR3, is GEEVAQTPKHLVRGEGQKAKLYCAPIKGHSYVFWYQQVLKNEFKFLISFQNENVFDETGMPKERFSAKCLPNSPCSLEIQATKLEDSAVYFCASSQSGQGGYQPQHFGDGTRLSIL.

The chain is built from TRBV4-1 and TRBJ2-2; 8 bases agree with TRBD1. Germline CDR1 is MGHRA and CDR2 is YSYEKL. The J segment lost 7 bases and the V segment lost 3 bases, leaving 7 bases of the junction unmatched. The CDR3 is 15 amino acids. The DNA of the CDR3 is TGCGCCAGCAGCCAGATACAGGGGGAGGTCGGGGAGCTGTTTTTT. This codes for CASSQIQGEVGELFF.

This chain uses TRBV5-1 with TRBJ2-1; 9 nucleotides match TRBD1. With 2 bases clipped from V and 3 bases from J, the junction kept 3 bases outside the gene matches. The CDR3 runs to 15 residues. The germline V gene encodes CDR1 SGHRS and CDR2 YFSETQ. CDR3 nucleotides: TGCGCCAGCAGCTTCGGACAGGGGAACTACAATGAGCAGTTCTTC. This sequence encodes CASSFGQGNYNEQFF.

This chain links TRBV30 with TRBJ2-2; TRBD1 matches at 8 bases. Germline-derived CDR1 and CDR2 are GTSNPN and SVGIG (reference sequence). V lost 6 bases to trimming and J lost 6 bases; unmatched junction nucleotides: 6. This CDR3 is 13 amino acids long. In DNA form, the CDR3 reads TGTGCCTGCCCGGACAGGGTGGCCGGGGAGCTGTTTTTT. Translating it yields CACPDRVAGELFF.

The chain joins TRBV5-1 to TRBJ2-1; 7 bases are a match to TRBD1. Germline trimming cut 3 bases from V and 7 bases from J; bases unmatched to any gene: 7. The length of the CDR3 is 14 residues. The germline CDR1 and CDR2 sequences are SGHRS and YFSETQ. CDR3 amino acids: CASSYDRVSNEQFF. The CDR3 nucleotides are TGCGCCAGCAGCTATGACAGGGTCAGTAATGAGCAGTTCTTC. Complete variable domain (other parts from reference TRBV5-1 and TRBJ2-1): KAGVTQTPRYLIKTRGQQVTLSCSPISGHRSVSWYQQTPGQGLQFLFEYFSETQRNKGNFPGRFSGRQFSNSRSEMNVSTLELGDSALYLCASSYDRVSNEQFFGPGTRLTVL.

This clone was recorded only once. J is TRBJ2-1 and V is TRBV15, with 7 bases identical to TRBD2. The V gene's germline CDR1 is LNHNV and CDR2 YYDKDF (reference sequence). This CDR3 is 17 amino acids long. V lost 1 base and J lost 2; bases outside the gene matches: 8. CDR3 sequence: CATSRVSGAGAYNEQFF. The CDR3 DNA reads TGTGCCACCAGCAGAGTTTCCGGCGCGGGAGCCTACAATGAGCAGTTCTTC.

The chain recombines TRBV11-2 with TRBJ1-2; TRBD1 matches 7 bases. CDR3 length: 13 residues. Germline CDR1 SGHAT, CDR2 FQNNGV. Trimming cost V 4 bases and J 7 bases; bases outside gene matches: 6. The CDR3 protein is CASSSNDRVGYTF. The CDR3 DNA follows: TGTGCCAGCAGCTCAAACGACAGGGTTGGCTACACCTTC. Full variable domain (rest looked up from reference TRBV11-2 and TRBJ1-2): EAGVAQSPRYKIIEKRQSVAFWCNPISGHATLYWYQQILGQGPKLLIQFQNNGVVDDSQLPKDRFSAERLKGVDSTLKIQPAKLEDSAVYLCASSSNDRVGYTFGSGTRLTVV.

The chain has TRBV11-3 and TRBJ2-3; D is possibly TRBD2 (6 bases). Germline V gene lookup returns CDR1 SGHNT and CDR2 YENEEA. V lost 5 bases and J 2 bases, leaving 14 bases between the germline ends. The CDR3 sequence is 15 residues long. In DNA, the CDR3 is TGTGCCAGCAGCATAGTGAGCGGGCACACAGATACGCAGTATTTT. Translated, it gives CASSIVSGHTDTQYF.